The clone carrying this TCR beta chain was counted only a few times. The antigen remains undetermined. This sample was included in a study of T cells after yellow fever vaccination. Conversion of TCR transcripts into cDNA relied on 5'RACE template switching, which added a universal primer site and UMIs. TCRdb reanalysed the 5' RACE reads using MiXCR and keeps one entry per CDR3 protein. This sample yields fewer than 400,000 distinct CDR3 sequences, of which about 10% are seen a single time; under 4% belongs to the top ten. Study observations and caveats: The appearance of a small share of clonotypes in both CD4 and CD8 compartments was observed. Clones that expanded after primary vaccination mostly reappeared after the booster (96% CD4, around 87% CD8). Weaker, the secondary response had a peak occurring faster, on day 5 versus 15.

Between the trimmed V and J ends, which lost 5 bases and 9 bases, there was a span of 18 bases. The germline V gene has CDR1 SGHRS and CDR2 YFSETQ. The CDR3 loop spans 15 amino acids. This rearrangement joins TRBV5-1 to TRBJ1-6; D is uncertain. This TCR was recovered from a man younger than 35 who received the YFV17D yellow fever vaccine. Material: CD4+ T cells sorted from PBMCs, obtained 45 days after the yellow fever booster vaccination. The CDR3: CASSRIMSAFSPLHF. CDR3 nucleotide sequence: TGCGCCAGCAGTCGTATAATGTCGGCTTTTTCACCCCTCCACTTT.